The 3 T cell receptor beta chains below all came from one sample that was sequenced in a study of cytomegalovirus exposure and HLA in healthy donors. Primers: 60 Vbeta forward and 13 Jbeta reverse. This table comes from immunoSEQ multiplex PCR, and its TCRdb copy is limited to in-frame clones, with some not included. The table lists tens of thousands of clones, with roughly 6% in the top ten. What was sequenced was PBMCs. Every receptor here comes from a girl under 18 in good health and CMV-seropositive.

The J gene is TRBJ2-5, the V gene TRBV9; D is uncertain. Germline loops: CDR1 SGDLS, CDR2 YYNGEE. CDR3 length: 13 amino acids. Trimming removed 3 bases at V and 5 bases at J, with 11 bases between. The CDR3 region is CASSDPVWETQYF. DNA of the CDR3: TGTGCCAGCAGCGATCCGGTGTGGGAGACCCAGTACTTC.

This CDR3 is CASSLETSGEQYV. In nucleotides, the CDR3 is TGTGCCAGCAGCTTAGAGACTAGCGGCGAGCAGTACGTC. The chain couples TRBV7-9 to TRBJ2-7, with 9 bases identical to TRBD2. CDR1 is SEHNR and CDR2 is FQNEAQ in the germline V gene (reference sequence). This CDR3 contains 13 residues. V was clipped by 1 base and J by 6 bases; unmatched bases: 1.

The CDR3 sequence: CSVETGGTDTQYF. In DNA form, the CDR3 reads TGCAGCGTTGAGACAGGCGGCACAGATACGCAGTATTTT. V and J are TRBV29-1 and TRBJ2-3, with D perhaps TRBD1 (6 bases). The germline V gene encodes CDR1 SQVTM and CDR2 ANQGSEA. V was cut by 3 bases and J by 1 base, with 8 bases left in between. This CDR3 is built from 13 residues.